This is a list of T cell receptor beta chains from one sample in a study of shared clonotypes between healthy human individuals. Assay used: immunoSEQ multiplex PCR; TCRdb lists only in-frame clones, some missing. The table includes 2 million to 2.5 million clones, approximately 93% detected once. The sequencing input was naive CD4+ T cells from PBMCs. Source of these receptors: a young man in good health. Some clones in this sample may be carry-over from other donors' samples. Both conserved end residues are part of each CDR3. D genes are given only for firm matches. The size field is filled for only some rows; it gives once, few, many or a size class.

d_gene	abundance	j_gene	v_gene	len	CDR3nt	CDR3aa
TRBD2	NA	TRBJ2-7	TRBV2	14	TGTGCCAGCACATCGGACCTTCCCGGGGGGGAGCAGTACTTC	CASTSDLPGGEQYF
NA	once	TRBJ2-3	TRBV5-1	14	TGCGCCAGCAGTCAGGAGCGGTTCACAGATACGCAGTATTTT	CASSQERFTDTQYF
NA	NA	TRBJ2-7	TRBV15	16	TGTGCCACCAGCAGACTCCCAGGGGGGTTGGCCTACGAGCAGTACTTC	CATSRLPGGLAYEQYF
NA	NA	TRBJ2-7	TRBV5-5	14	TGTGCCAGCAGCCCTATTACGACTACGTACGAGCAGTACTTC	CASSPITTTYEQYF
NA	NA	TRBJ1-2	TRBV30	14	TGTGCCTGGACTCTATTCGACAGGTTCTATGGCTACACCTTC	CAWTLFDRFYGYTF
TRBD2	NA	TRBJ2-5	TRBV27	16	TGTGCCAGCAGCCGACTAGCGGGATGGAAGCAAGAGACCCAGTACTTC	CASSRLAGWKQETQYF
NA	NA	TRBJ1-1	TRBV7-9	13	TGTGCCAGCAGCTTTTCAGGGAACACTGAAGCTTTCTTT	CASSFSGNTEAFF
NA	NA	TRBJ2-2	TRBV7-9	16	TGTGCCAGCAGCTTTGTGCCTTTACGATTTCGCGGGGAGCTGTTTTTT	CASSFVPLRFRGELFF
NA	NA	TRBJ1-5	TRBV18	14	TGTGCCAGCTCACCTGGCAGTAGCAATCAGCCCCAGCATTTT	CASSPGSSNQPQHF
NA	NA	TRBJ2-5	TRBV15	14	TGTGCCACCAGCAGAGCGGGGGACCTAAAGACCCAGTACTTC	CATSRAGDLKTQYF
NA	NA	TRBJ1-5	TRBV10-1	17	TGCGCCAGCAGAAGCGTTTTGGACGATTCGAATCATCAGCCCCAGCATTTT	CASRSVLDDSNHQPQHF
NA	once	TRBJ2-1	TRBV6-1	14	TGTGCCAGCAGTCGCAGGGTTTTGATCGATGAGCAGTTCTTC	CASSRRVLIDEQFF
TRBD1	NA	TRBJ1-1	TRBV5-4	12	TGTGCCAGCAGCTTACAGGGGGCTGAAGCTTTCTTT	CASSLQGAEAFF
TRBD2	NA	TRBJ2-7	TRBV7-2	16	TGTGCCAGCAGCTTATTTTCTTCCGGGACGGGAGGAGTTCTGTACTTC	CASSLFSSGTGGVLYF
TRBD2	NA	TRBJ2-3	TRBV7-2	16	TGTGCCAGCAGCCTGCAACTAGCGGGAGGTGCAGATACGCAGTATTTT	CASSLQLAGGADTQYF
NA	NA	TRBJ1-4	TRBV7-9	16	TGTGCCAGCAGCGTCCGCGTCGGTGGGGGCGGTGAAAAACTGTTTTTT	CASSVRVGGGGEKLFF
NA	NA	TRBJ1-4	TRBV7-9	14	TGTGCCAGCAGGGCCAGCGCAACTAATGAAAAACTGTTTTTT	CASRASATNEKLFF
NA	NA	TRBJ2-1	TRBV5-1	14	TGCGCCAGCAGCCGGGATTACTTGGAGGTTGAGCAGTTCTTC	CASSRDYLEVEQFF
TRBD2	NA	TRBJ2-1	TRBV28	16	TGTGCCAGCAGTTTAAGGGCGGGAGGGGGACGCAATGAGCAGTTCTTC	CASSLRAGGGRNEQFF
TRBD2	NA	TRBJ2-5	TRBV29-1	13	TGCAGCGTTGGCGGGAGGGCCAGAGAGACCCAGTACTTC	CSVGGRARETQYF
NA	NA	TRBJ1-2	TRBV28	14	TGTGCTACCAGGTTGGCACAGGAAAACTATGGCTACACCTTC	CATRLAQENYGYTF
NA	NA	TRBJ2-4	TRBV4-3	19	TGCGCCAGCAGCCAAGATCCCCCAACGATCCCGGGCTGGGGAGACATTCAGTACTTC	CASSQDPPTIPGWGDIQYF
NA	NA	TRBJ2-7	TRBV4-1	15	TGCGCCAGCAGCCAGGAAGCTGTCCCAGCCTGGGAGCAGTACTTC	CASSQEAVPAWEQYF
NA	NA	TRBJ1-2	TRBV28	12	TGTGCCAGCAGGGTGGGGGTGGCTGGCTACACCTTC	CASRVGVAGYTF
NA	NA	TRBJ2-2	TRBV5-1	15	TGCGCCAGCAGCTTCATAGAGGGAAACACCGGGGAGCTGTTTTTT	CASSFIEGNTGELFF
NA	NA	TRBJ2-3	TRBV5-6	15	TGTGCCAGCAGCAAACGACCCTGGGGTGCAGATACGCAGTATTTT	CASSKRPWGADTQYF
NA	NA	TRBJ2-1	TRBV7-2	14	TGTGCCAGCAGCTTAGTCGGACTAAACAATGAGCAGTTCTTC	CASSLVGLNNEQFF
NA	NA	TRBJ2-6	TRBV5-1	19	TGCGCCAGCAGCTTGGTAGACAGGTCTTCTAGCTCTGGGGCCAACGTCCTGACTTTC	CASSLVDRSSSSGANVLTF
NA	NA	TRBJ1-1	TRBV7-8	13	TGTGCCAGCAGCTTAGCGGGGGCCCTTGAAGCTTTCTTT	CASSLAGALEAFF
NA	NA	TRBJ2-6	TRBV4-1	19	TGCGCCAGCAGCCAAGATAAGGGAAGGGGGGTGGCTGGGGCCAACGTCCTGACTTTC	CASSQDKGRGVAGANVLTF
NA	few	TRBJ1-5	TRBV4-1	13	TGCGCCAGCGGTCCAAGGGTGTTACAGCCCCAGCATTTT	CASGPRVLQPQHF
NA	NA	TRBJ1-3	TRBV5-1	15	TGCGCCAGCAGCTTCCTGTCGGGAGACGGAAACACCATATATTTT	CASSFLSGDGNTIYF
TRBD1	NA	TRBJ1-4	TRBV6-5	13	TGTGCCAGTCACAGGGGGCCATGGGAAAAACTGTTTTTT	CASHRGPWEKLFF
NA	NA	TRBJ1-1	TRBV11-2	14	TGTGCCAGCAGCTTAGATCCCGGGATGATCGGAGCTTTCTTT	CASSLDPGMIGAFF
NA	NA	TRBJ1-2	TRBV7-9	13	TGTGCCAGCAGCTCCGGGGGAAACTATGGCTACACCTTC	CASSSGGNYGYTF
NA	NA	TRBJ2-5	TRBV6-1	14	TGTGCCAGCAGACTCACAGGAGCCCAAGAGACCCAGTACTTC	CASRLTGAQETQYF
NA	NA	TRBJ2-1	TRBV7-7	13	TGTGCCAGCAGCTTAGATGGGGGCTATGAGCAGTTCTTC	CASSLDGGYEQFF
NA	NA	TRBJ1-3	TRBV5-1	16	TGCGCCAGCAGCTTGGCATCGCAGACCTCTGGAAACACCATATATTTT	CASSLASQTSGNTIYF
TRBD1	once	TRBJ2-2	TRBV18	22	TGTGCCAGCTCACCGCGACCACAGGGGGCTGGGGTGAAAGTCCCGAACACCGGGGAGCTGTTTTTT	CASSPRPQGAGVKVPNTGELFF
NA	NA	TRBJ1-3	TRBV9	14	TGTGCCAGCAGCGAATTTCTCTCTGGAAACACCATATATTTT	CASSEFLSGNTIYF
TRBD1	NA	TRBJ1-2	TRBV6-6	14	TGTGCCAGCAGTTCCGGGACAGGGGAAAATGGCTACACCTTC	CASSSGTGENGYTF
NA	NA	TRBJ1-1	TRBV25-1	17	TGTGCCAGCAGGGGGGGCGGCGGCCCCCTTGGGGGCACTGAAGCTTTCTTT	CASRGGGGPLGGTEAFF
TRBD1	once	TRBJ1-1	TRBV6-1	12	TGTGCCAGCAGGACGGACAGGGGGGATGCTTTCTTT	CASRTDRGDAFF
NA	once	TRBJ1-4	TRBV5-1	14	TGCGCCAGCAGCTTTGACCTGGGCCGGGAAAAACTGTTTTTT	CASSFDLGREKLFF
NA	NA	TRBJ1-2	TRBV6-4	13	TGTGCCAGCAGTGTGGCCAGAAACTATGGCTACACCTTC	CASSVARNYGYTF
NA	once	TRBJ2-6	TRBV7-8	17	TGTGCCAGCAGCTTTTTTCAGGGAGTCTCTGGGGCCAACGTCCTGACTTTC	CASSFFQGVSGANVLTF
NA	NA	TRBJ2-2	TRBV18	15	TGTGCCAGCTCACCAACGCAGGCCGACACCGGGGAGCTGTTTTTT	CASSPTQADTGELFF
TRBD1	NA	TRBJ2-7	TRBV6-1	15	TGTGCCATCAGTAGATCCGGGACAGAGAAGAACGAGCAGTACTTC	CAISRSGTEKNEQYF
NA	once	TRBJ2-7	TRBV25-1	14	TGTGCCAGCAGTGTTAGCGGAAGCTCCTACGAGCAGTACTTC	CASSVSGSSYEQYF
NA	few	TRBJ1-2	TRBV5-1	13	TGCGCCAGCAGTCGGGACACGAGCTATGGCTACACCTTC	CASSRDTSYGYTF
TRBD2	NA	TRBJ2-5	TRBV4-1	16	TGCGCCAGCAGGGACCCTAGCGGGAGGGCCTATGAGACCCAGTACTTC	CASRDPSGRAYETQYF